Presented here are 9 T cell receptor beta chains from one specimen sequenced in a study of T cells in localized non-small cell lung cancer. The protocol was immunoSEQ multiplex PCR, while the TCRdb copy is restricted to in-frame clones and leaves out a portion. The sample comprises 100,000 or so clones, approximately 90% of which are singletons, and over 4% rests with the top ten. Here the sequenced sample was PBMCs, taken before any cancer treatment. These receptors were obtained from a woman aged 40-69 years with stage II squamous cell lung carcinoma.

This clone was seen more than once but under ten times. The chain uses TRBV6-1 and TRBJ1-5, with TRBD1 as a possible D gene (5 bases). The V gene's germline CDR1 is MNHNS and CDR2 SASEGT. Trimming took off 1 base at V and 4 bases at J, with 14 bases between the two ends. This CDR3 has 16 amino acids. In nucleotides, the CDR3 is TGTGCCAGCAGTGAAGGACTTCGGACAAGAAATCAGCCCCAGCATTTT. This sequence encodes CASSEGLRTRNQPQHF.

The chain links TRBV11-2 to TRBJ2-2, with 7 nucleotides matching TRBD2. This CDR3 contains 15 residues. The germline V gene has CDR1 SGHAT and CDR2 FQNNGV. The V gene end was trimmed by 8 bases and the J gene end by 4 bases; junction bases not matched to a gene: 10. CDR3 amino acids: CASHSVREFTGELFF. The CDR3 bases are TGTGCCAGCCACTCGGTGCGGGAGTTCACCGGGGAGCTGTTTTTT.

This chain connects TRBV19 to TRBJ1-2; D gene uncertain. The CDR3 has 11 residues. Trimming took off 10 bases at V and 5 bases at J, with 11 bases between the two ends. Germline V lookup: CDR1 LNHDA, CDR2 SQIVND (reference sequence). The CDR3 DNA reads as TGTGCCACCCAGCGGTCTTATGGCTACACCTTC. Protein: CATQRSYGYTF.

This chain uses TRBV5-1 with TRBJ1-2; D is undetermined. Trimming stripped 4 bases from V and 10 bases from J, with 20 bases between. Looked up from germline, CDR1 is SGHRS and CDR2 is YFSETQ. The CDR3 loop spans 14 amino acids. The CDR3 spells CASSVSANLLDYTF. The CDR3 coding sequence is TGCGCCAGCAGCGTGTCTGCCAACCTTCTAGACTACACCTTC.

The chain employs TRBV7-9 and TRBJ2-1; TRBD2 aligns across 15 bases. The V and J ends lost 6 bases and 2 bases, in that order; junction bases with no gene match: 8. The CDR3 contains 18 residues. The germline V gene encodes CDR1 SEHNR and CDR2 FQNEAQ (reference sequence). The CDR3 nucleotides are TGTGCCAGCAGACATGGGACTAGCGGGAGGATGCCCTACAATGAGCAGTTCTTC. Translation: CASRHGTSGRMPYNEQFF. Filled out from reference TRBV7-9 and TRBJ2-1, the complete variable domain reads DTGVSQNPRHKITKRGQNVTFRCDPISEHNRLYWYRQTLGQGPEFLTYFQNEAQLEKSRLLSDRFSAERPKGSFSTLEIQRTEQGDSAMYLCASRHGTSGRMPYNEQFFGPGTRLTVL.

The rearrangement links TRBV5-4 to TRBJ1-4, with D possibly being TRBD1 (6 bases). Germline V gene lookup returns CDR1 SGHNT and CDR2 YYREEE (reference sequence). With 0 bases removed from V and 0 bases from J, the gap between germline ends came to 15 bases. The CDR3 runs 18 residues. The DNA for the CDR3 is TGTGCCAGCAGCTTGGTGAGGGGGAGACCAGCAACTAATGAAAAACTGTTTTTT. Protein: CASSLVRGRPATNEKLFF.

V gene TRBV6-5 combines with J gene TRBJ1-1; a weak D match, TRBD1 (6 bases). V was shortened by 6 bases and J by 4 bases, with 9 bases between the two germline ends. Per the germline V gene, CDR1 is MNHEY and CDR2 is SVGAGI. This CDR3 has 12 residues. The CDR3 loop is CASRQGGTEAFF. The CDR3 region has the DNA TGTGCCAGCAGACAGGGCGGCACTGAAGCTTTCTTT.

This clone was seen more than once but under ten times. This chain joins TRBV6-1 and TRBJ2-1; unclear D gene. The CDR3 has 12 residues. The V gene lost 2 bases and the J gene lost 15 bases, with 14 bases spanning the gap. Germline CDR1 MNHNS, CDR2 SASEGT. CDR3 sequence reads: CASSERGRLVFF. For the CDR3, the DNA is TGTGCCAGCAGTGAAAGAGGCAGGTTGGTGTTCTTC.

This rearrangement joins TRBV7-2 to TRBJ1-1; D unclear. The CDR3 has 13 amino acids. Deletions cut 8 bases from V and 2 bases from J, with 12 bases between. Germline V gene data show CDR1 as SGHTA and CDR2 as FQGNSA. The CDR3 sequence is CASSRTANTEAFF. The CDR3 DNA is TGTGCCAGCTCCAGAACGGCTAACACTGAAGCTTTCTTT.